Shown below are 26 T cell receptor beta chains from a single sample sequenced in a study of early T cells in non-severe SARS-CoV-2 infection. TCRdb re-derived calls from the 5' RACE reads in MiXCR, one entry per CDR3 protein. The sample carries fewer than 85,000 distinct CDR3 sequences, 12% recorded once. Sequencing used whole blood. The receptors were sampled from an adult who was a healthcare worker with PCR-confirmed SARS-CoV-2 infection or an uninfected control (not recorded which).

Many counts were recorded for this clonotype. V usage is TRBV27 and J usage is TRBJ2-3, with 10 bases aligning to TRBD1. V was pared by 6 bases and J by 6 bases, with 15 bases of the junction left unmatched. The length of the CDR3 is 17 residues. The germline gives CDR1 MNHEY, CDR2 SMNVEV (reference sequence). CDR3 nucleotides: TGTGCCAGCAGCCCGAGCCGGACAGGGGGGAGGAGGGATACGCAGTATTTT. Its protein is CASSPSRTGGRRDTQYF.

Remarks on this clonotype: With a much larger clone just one base away, this may be a read error. The V gene is TRBV7-2, the J gene TRBJ1-6, with D possibly matching TRBD1 (5 bases). The germline CDR1 and CDR2 sequences are SGHTA and FQGNSA. The V and J ends lost 10 bases and 7 bases respectively, with 20 bases between them. The CDR3 runs 15 residues. CDR3 DNA sequence: TGTGCCAACAGATATTCCCCCAGGGTAAATTCACCCCTCCACTTT. Translated: CANRYSPRVNSPLHF.

The chain joins TRBV6-1 to TRBJ2-7; D is ambiguous. This CDR3 comprises 10 residues. Germline V gene sequence: CDR1 MNHNS, CDR2 SASEGT. V was clipped by 7 bases and J by 2 bases, with 3 bases between them. The CDR3 nucleotides are TGTGCCAGCATGGCCTACGAGCAGTACTTC. It translates to CASMAYEQYF.

This clonotype appeared many times. The chain employs TRBV7-2 and TRBJ2-5; D is uncertain. The V gene's germline CDR1 is SGHTA and CDR2 FQGNSA. Between the trimmed V and J ends, which lost 4 bases and 2 bases, there was a span of 11 bases. The CDR3 runs 14 residues. CDR3: CASSSRPAQETQYF. The CDR3 nucleotides are TGTGCCAGCAGCTCTCGACCAGCACAAGAGACCCAGTACTTC.

The rearrangement joins TRBV12-3 or TRBV12-4 to TRBJ1-5; 9 positions agree with TRBD1. The CDR3 loop spans 17 amino acids. J was trimmed by 3 bases and V by 7 bases; bases with no gene match: 13. The CDR3 nucleotides read TGTGCCAGCACCTCAAACCGGGACAGGGAATTCAATCAGCCCCAGCATTTT. Translation: CASTSNRDREFNQPQHF.

Of note for this clonotype: A much larger clone sits a single nucleotide away, making a read error possible. The conserved phenylalanine or tryptophan is not found at the CDR3 terminus, so this likely reflects a read error. This sequence joins TRBV4-2 and TRBJ1-3, with D uncertain. Germline values: CDR1 LGHNA, CDR2 YNFKEQ. This CDR3 is 14 amino acids long. Trimming left V 0 bases short and J 4 bases short, with 7 bases between. The DNA of the CDR3 is TGTGCCAGCAGCCAAGAGGCCCCAGGAAACACCATATATCTT. This translates into CASSQEAPGNTIYL.

Many counts were recorded for this clonotype. This chain links TRBV9 with TRBJ1-6; D remains ambiguous. V shed 0 bases and J shed 7 bases, with 8 bases lying between them. In germline, CDR1 is SGDLS, CDR2 YYNGEE. CDR3 length: 14 residues. Written as DNA, the CDR3 is TGTGCCAGCAGCGTAGCAGATATAAATTCACCCCTCCACTTT. This gives the protein CASSVADINSPLHF.

The chain recombines TRBV29-1 with TRBJ2-7, with 8 bases identical to TRBD1. Germline lookup yields CDR1 SQVTM and CDR2 ANQGSEA. V shed 4 bases, J shed 2 bases, and the junction held 4 bases outside the gene matches. The CDR3 is 13 amino acids. CDR3 region: CSVADRDTYEQYF. The CDR3 coding sequence is TGCAGCGTTGCGGACAGGGACACCTACGAGCAGTACTTC.

This clonotype was seen a few times. The rearrangement links TRBV14 to TRBJ2-1; TRBD2 matches at 9 bases. The CDR3 consists of 15 residues. J was trimmed by 9 bases and V by 2 bases; bases with no gene match: 8. Germline V gene lookup returns CDR1 SGHDN and CDR2 FVKESK. The CDR3 DNA reads as TGTGCCAGCAGCCAATTGCGGGAGGGCCTGGGTGAGCAGTTCTTC. Amino acid sequence: CASSQLREGLGEQFF.

This clonotype was seen at least ten times. V usage is TRBV10-3 and J usage is TRBJ2-5, with D hard to call. The CDR3 is made up of 12 amino acids. CDR1 is ENHRY and CDR2 is SYGVKD in the germline V gene. Trimming shortened V by 11 bases and J by 1 base, and 11 bases separated the two germline ends. The CDR3 DNA follows: TGTGCCTCGAGAAACACCCAAGAGACCCAGTACTTC. Its protein product is CASRNTQETQYF.

The chain joins TRBV12-3 or TRBV12-4 to TRBJ2-7; D possibly corresponds to TRBD2 (6 bases). Between the trimmed V and J ends, which lost 0 bases and 3 bases, there was a span of 12 bases. The CDR3 length is 15 residues. CDR3: CASSLARLGIYEQYF. In nucleotides, the CDR3 is TGTGCCAGCAGTTTAGCGAGACTAGGGATCTACGAGCAGTACTTC.

The chain joins TRBV21-1 to TRBJ2-5. TRBV21-1 represents a pseudogene. The CDR3 has 11 residues. The CDR3 loop reads CASIPKETQYF. As DNA, the CDR3 is TGTGCCAGCATACCCAAAGAGACCCAGTACTTC.

J is TRBJ2-7 and V is TRBV29-1; D is unresolved. Germline V gene sequence: CDR1 SQVTM, CDR2 ANQGSEA. The CDR3 covers 13 residues. V was trimmed by 3 bases and J by 0 bases, leaving 9 bases between them. CDR3 nucleotides: TGCAGCGTTGATTATCCAACCTCCTACGAGCAGTACTTC. It is translated as CSVDYPTSYEQYF.

The V gene is TRBV7-8, the J gene TRBJ2-7, with D perhaps TRBD1 or TRBD2 (5 bases each). V was cut by 5 bases and J by 3 bases, with 17 bases left in between. Germline values: CDR1 SGHVS, CDR2 FQNEAQ. The length of the CDR3 is 15 residues. CDR3 protein: CASSQTGTGHYEQYF. The CDR3 DNA follows: TGTGCCAGCAGCCAGACCGGGACCGGACACTACGAGCAGTACTTC.

This clonotype appeared many times. V is TRBV7-9 and J is TRBJ2-2; TRBD2 matches 7 bases. The CDR3 loop spans 16 amino acids. V shed 7 bases, J shed 3 bases, and the junction held 11 bases outside the gene matches. Germline values: CDR1 SEHNR, CDR2 FQNEAQ (reference sequence). The CDR3 region has the DNA TGTGCCAGCACCCGGGACTATTGGTGGGACACCGGGGAGCTGTTTTTT. Its translation is CASTRDYWWDTGELFF.

A single count supports this clonotype. The junction departs from germline at one end; a sequencing error may be responsible. The chain combines TRBV5-5 with TRBJ1-1; D gene unclear. Germline V gene lookup returns CDR1 SGHKS and CDR2 YYEKEE (reference sequence). The CDR3 loop spans 13 amino acids. The CDR3 loop reads CASSYRTGTEAFF. The CDR3, as DNA: TGTGCCAGCAGCTACCGGACGGGCACTGAAGCCTTCTTT.

The sample holds many counts of this clonotype. The J gene is TRBJ2-7, the V gene TRBV7-8, with a tentative D call TRBD1 (5 bases). With 5 bases removed from V and 1 base from J, the gap between germline ends came to 12 bases. CDR1 is SGHVS and CDR2 is FQNEAQ in the germline V gene. The CDR3 loop spans 14 amino acids. The CDR3 nucleotides read TGTGCCAGCAGCCTTGACAGCCGTTCCTACGAGCAGTACTTC. As protein: CASSLDSRSYEQYF. The full variable domain, completed using reference TRBV7-8 and TRBJ2-7, is GAGVSQSPRYKVAKRGQDVALRCDPISGHVSLFWYQQALGQGPEFLTYFQNEAQLDKSGLPSDRFFAERPEGSVSTLKIQRTQQEDSAVYLCASSLDSRSYEQYFGPGTRLTVT.

This clonotype has a count of ten or more. V and J are TRBV6-4 and TRBJ2-3; 16 nucleotides align to TRBD2. V shed 8 bases and J 6 bases; nucleotides not matched to a gene: 8. The V gene's germline CDR1 is MRHNA and CDR2 SNTAGT. This CDR3 contains 16 residues. The CDR3 coding sequence is TGTGCCAGCGCCGGGACTAGCGGGGGGGCCATGGATACGCAGTATTTT. As protein: CASAGTSGGAMDTQYF.

This clonotype was found many times. One junction end disagrees with the germline gene, perhaps due to a read error. V and J are TRBV27 and TRBJ1-1; D may be TRBD1 (6 bases). CDR3 length equals 13 residues. Germline-derived CDR1 and CDR2 are MNHEY and SMNVEV (reference sequence). The CDR3 reads CASSLRTGTEVFF. In DNA, the CDR3 is TGTGCCAGCAGTTTAAGAACAGGGACTGAAGTTTTCTTT.

This clonotype was recorded many times. This chain uses TRBV12-2 with TRBJ1-1; the table names TRBD1, a call not compared with the DNA. TRBV12-2 is labeled a pseudogene. The CDR3 length is 15 residues. CDR3 sequence: CASRNNRDLNTEAFF. In DNA form, the CDR3 reads TGTGCAAGTCGAAATAACCGGGACCTGAACACTGAAGCTTTCTTT.

The chain joins TRBV2 to TRBJ2-7; no definite D call. CDR1 and CDR2 from the germline V gene are SNHLY and FYNNEI. This CDR3 is 12 amino acids long. Trimming pared 4 bases from V and 4 bases from J, leaving 8 bases between. For the CDR3, the DNA is TGTGCCAGCAGTGCGACGGCTTACGAGCAGTACTTC. Encoded protein: CASSATAYEQYF.

This clonotype was observed at least ten times. The J gene is TRBJ2-3, the V gene TRBV30, with 10 positions matching TRBD2. The CDR3 runs 13 residues. Unmatched junction bases numbered 6, after V lost 6 bases and J lost 6 bases. Germline CDR1 is GTSNPN and CDR2 is SVGIG (reference sequence). As DNA, the CDR3 is TGTGCCTGTACCCTAGCGGGAGCCGATACGCAGTATTTT. It is translated as CACTLAGADTQYF.

This clonotype was detected only a few times. The chain employs TRBV2 and TRBJ2-2, with no clear D. Germline CDR1 is SNHLY and CDR2 is FYNNEI. V dropped 7 bases and J dropped 4 bases, with 10 bases sitting between them. This CDR3 has 13 amino acids. DNA for the CDR3: TGTGCCAGCATCCGACTGGGCACCGGGGAGCTGTTTTTT. Translation: CASIRLGTGELFF.

There are many counts of this clonotype. The chain couples TRBV5-4 to TRBJ2-3; 8 nucleotides align to TRBD1. The CDR3 is made up of 17 amino acids. CDR1 and CDR2 from the germline V gene are SGHNT and YYREEE (reference sequence). The J segment lost 0 bases and the V segment lost 4 bases, leaving 10 bases of the junction unmatched. The CDR3 coding sequence is TGTGCCAGCAGCAGTGCTAAGGACAGGGCTAGCACAGATACGCAGTATTTT. Protein product: CASSSAKDRASTDTQYF.

In this sample, this clonotype turned up a few times. The CDR3 DNA reads as TGTGCCAGCAGCCCAAGGGTCAGCTCTGGGGCCAACGTCCTGACTTTC. Amino acids: CASSPRVSSGANVLTF. The chain joins TRBV7-9 to TRBJ2-6; D is ambiguous. The CDR3 totals 16 residues. Trimming cost V 5 bases and J 0 bases, with 11 bases left between them. The germline V gene encodes CDR1 SEHNR and CDR2 FQNEAQ (reference sequence).

This clonotype has at least ten counts. This chain uses TRBV7-9 with TRBJ1-5; 7 nucleotides match TRBD1. Germline assignment: CDR1 SEHNR and CDR2 FQNEAQ (reference sequence). The junction had 2 bases not matched to a gene; V was cut back by 3 bases and J by 0 bases. The CDR3 length is 15 residues. CDR3 nucleotides: TGTGCCAGCAGCTTCCAGGGGGATAGCAATCAGCCCCAGCATTTT. Its protein is CASSFQGDSNQPQHF.